What follows describes a single T cell receptor beta chain. The sample originates from a study of blood T cell repertoires in COVID-19. The germline gives CDR1 SGHTA, CDR2 FQGTGA. This CDR3 region has 16 residues. V lost 1 base and J 3 bases, leaving 14 bases between the germline ends. Repertoires were generated with immunoSEQ multiplex PCR, while TCRdb's copy carries only in-frame clones and drops some. The sample shows about 25,000 clones, more than 75% of them seen only once. The TCR comes from a man aged 50 to 60 with active COVID-19. Material: peripheral blood. V is TRBV7-3 and J is TRBJ2-3; a weak D match, TRBD2 (6 bases). CDR3 sequence (DNA): TGTGCCAGCAGCTTAAGGCCTGGAGGACTAACAGATACGCAGTATTTT. This codes for CASSLRPGGLTDTQYF.